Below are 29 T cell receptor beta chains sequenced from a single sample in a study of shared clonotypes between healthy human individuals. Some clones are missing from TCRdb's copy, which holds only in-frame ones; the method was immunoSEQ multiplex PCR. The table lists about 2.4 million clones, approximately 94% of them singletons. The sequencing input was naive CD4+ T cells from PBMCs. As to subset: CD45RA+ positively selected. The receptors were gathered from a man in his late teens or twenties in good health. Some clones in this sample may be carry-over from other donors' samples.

The DNA of the CDR3 is TGTGCCAGCAGCTTAGCGGCAGGATCCAACACTGAAGCTTTCTTT. Translation: CASSLAAGSNTEAFF. The rearrangement joins TRBV11-2 to TRBJ1-1; D is unresolved. The CDR3 has 15 amino acids. V lost 1 base, J lost 2 bases, and 11 bases lay in between. Germline CDR1 and CDR2: SGHAT and FQNNGV.

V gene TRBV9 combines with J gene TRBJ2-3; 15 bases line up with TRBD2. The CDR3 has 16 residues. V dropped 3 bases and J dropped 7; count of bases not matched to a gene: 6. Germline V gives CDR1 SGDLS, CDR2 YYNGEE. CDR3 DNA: TGTGCCAGCAGCGCCCTCGGACTAGCGGGAGGGAATACGCAGTATTTT. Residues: CASSALGLAGGNTQYF.

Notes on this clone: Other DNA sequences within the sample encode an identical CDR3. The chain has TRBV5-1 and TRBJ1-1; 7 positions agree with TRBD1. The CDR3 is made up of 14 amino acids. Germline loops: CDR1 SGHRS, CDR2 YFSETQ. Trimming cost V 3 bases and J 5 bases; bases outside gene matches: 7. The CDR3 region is CASSSEGGGTEAFF. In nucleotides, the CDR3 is TGCGCCAGCAGCTCGGAAGGGGGCGGAACTGAAGCTTTCTTT.

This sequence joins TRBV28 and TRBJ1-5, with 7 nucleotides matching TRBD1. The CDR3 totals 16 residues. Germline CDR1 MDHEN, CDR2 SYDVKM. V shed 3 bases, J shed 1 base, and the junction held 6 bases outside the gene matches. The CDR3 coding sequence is TGTGCCAGCAGTTTCGCAGGGGGGTCGAGCAATCAGCCCCAGCATTTT. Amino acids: CASSFAGGSSNQPQHF.

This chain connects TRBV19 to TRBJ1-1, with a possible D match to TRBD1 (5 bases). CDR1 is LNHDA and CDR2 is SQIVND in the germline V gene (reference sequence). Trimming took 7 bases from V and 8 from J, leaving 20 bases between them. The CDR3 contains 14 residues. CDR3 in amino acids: CASTIRDGWREAFF. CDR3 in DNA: TGTGCCAGTACCATTCGGGACGGGTGGCGGGAAGCTTTCTTT.

CDR3 DNA sequence: TGTGCCAGCAGCTTAGATAAGGGGGACAGACAGTACTTC. This codes for CASSLDKGDRQYF. The rearrangement links TRBV11-2 to TRBJ2-7; 7 bases match TRBD1. Unmatched junction bases numbered 6, after V lost 0 bases and J lost 10 bases. The V gene's germline CDR1 is SGHAT and CDR2 FQNNGV. This CDR3 region has 13 residues.

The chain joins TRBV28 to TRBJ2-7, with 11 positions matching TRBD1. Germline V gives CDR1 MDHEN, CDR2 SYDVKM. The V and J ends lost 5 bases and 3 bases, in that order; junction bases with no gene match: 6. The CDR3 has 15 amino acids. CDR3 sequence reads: CASSPRTGGIYEQYF. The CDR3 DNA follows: TGTGCCAGCAGTCCGCGGACAGGGGGCATCTACGAGCAGTACTTC.

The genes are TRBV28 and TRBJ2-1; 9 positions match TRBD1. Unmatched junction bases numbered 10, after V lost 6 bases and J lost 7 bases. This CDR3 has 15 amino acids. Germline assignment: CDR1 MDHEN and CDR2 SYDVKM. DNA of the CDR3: TGTGCCAGCAGGCCCTCTTGGACAGGGGAGAATGAGCAGTTCTTC. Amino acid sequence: CASRPSWTGENEQFF.

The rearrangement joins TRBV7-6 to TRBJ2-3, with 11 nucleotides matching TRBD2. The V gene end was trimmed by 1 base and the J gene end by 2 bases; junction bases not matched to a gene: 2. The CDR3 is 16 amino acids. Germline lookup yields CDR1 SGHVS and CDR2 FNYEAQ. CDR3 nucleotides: TGTGCCAGCAGCTTAGAGGGACTAGCGGACACAGATACGCAGTATTTT. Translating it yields CASSLEGLADTDTQYF.

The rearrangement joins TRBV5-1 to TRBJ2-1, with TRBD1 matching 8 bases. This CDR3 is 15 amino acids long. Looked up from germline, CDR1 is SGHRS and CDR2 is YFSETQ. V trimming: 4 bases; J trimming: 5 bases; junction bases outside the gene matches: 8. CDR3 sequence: CASSGRTGSDNEQFF. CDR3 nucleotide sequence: TGCGCCAGCAGCGGGCGGACAGGGTCAGACAATGAGCAGTTCTTC.

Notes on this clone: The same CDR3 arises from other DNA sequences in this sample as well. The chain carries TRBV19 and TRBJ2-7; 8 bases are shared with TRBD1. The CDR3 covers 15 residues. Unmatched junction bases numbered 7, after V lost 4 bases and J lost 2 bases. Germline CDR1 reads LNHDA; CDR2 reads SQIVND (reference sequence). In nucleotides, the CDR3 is TGTGCCAGTAGTACTGGGACAGGCCTCCCCTACGAGCAGTACTTC. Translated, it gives CASSTGTGLPYEQYF.

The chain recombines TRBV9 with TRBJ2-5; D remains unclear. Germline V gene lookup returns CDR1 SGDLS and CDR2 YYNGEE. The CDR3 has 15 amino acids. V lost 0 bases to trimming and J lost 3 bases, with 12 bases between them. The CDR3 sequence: CASSVGVRLEETQYF. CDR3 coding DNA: TGTGCCAGCAGCGTAGGGGTCAGGCTCGAAGAGACCCAGTACTTC.

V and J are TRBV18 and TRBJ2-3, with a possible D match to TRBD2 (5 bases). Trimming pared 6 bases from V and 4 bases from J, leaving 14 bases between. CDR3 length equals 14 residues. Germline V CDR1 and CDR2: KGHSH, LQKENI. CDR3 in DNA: TGTGCCAGCTCGTCGGGGAGTATCGCAGATACGCAGTATTTT. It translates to CASSSGSIADTQYF.

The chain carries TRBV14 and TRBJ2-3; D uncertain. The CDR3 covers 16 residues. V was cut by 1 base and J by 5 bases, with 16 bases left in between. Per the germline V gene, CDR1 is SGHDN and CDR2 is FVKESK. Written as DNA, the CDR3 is TGTGCCAGCAGCCAAGTCCGACCTCTCCAAAGAGATACGCAGTATTTT. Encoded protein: CASSQVRPLQRDTQYF.

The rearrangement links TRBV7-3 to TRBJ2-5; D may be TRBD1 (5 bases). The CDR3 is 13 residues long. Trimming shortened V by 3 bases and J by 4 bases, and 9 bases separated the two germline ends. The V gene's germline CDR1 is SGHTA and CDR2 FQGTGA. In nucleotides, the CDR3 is TGTGCCAGCAGCTTCCACAGGTCAGAGACCCAGTACTTC. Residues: CASSFHRSETQYF.

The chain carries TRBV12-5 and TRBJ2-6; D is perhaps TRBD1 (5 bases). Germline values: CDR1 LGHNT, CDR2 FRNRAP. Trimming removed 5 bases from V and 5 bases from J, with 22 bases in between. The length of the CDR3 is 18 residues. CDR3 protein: CASGHRSAGQSRANVLTF. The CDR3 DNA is TGTGCTAGTGGTCACCGAAGTGCAGGACAAAGTCGGGCCAACGTCCTGACTTTC.

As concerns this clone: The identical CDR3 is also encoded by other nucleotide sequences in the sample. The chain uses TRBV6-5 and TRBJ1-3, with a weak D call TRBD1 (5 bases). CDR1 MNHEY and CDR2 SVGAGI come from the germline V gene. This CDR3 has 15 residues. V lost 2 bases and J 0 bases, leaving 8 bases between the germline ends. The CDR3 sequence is CASSYGGVSGNTIYF. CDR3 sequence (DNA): TGTGCCAGCAGTTACGGGGGAGTCTCTGGAAACACCATATATTTT.

The CDR3 nucleotides are TGTGCCACTCGGATGTCGGGGCTAAGGGGCAATCAGCCCCAGCATTTT. It encodes CATRMSGLRGNQPQHF. The V call is TRBV28, the J call TRBJ1-5, with D tentatively TRBD1 (5 bases). Germline V gene data show CDR1 as MDHEN and CDR2 as SYDVKM. The CDR3 runs to 16 residues. V was trimmed by 10 bases and J by 2 bases, leaving 21 bases between them.

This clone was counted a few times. Written as DNA, the CDR3 is TGTGCCAGCAATTCAGGGTTCATCCCACATCAGCCCCAGCATTTT. It codes for CASNSGFIPHQPQHF. V and J are TRBV28 and TRBJ1-5; weak D call: TRBD1 (5 bases). Trimming took off 7 bases at V and 5 bases at J, with 18 bases between the two ends. Looked up from germline, CDR1 is MDHEN and CDR2 is SYDVKM. The CDR3 extends over 15 amino acids.

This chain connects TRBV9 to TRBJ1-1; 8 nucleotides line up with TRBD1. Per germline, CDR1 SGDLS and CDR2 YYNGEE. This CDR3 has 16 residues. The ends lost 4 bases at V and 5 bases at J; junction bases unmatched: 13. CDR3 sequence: CASSPYSGQVGTEAFF. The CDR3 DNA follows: TGTGCCAGCAGCCCTTATTCGGGACAGGTGGGGACTGAAGCTTTCTTT.

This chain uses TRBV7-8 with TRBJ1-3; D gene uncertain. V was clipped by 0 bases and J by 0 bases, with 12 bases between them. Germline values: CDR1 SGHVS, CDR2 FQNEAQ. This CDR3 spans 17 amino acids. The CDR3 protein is CASSLAYGLASGNTIYF. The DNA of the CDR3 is TGTGCCAGCAGCTTAGCGTACGGTCTGGCCTCTGGAAACACCATATATTTT.

The CDR3: CASRSCCRGTEAFF. The CDR3 nucleotides read TGTGCAAGTCGCTCCTGTTGCCGGGGCACTGAAGCTTTCTTT. The V and J genes are TRBV12-2 and TRBJ1-1. TRBV12-2 is shown as a pseudogene. This CDR3 has 14 amino acids.

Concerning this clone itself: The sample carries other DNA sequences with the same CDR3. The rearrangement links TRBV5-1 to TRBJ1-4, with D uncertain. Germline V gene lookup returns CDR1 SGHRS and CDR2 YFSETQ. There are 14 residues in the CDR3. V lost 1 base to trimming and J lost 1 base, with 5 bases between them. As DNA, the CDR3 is TGCGCCAGCAGCTTGACACGAACTAATGAAAAACTGTTTTTT. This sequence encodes CASSLTRTNEKLFF.

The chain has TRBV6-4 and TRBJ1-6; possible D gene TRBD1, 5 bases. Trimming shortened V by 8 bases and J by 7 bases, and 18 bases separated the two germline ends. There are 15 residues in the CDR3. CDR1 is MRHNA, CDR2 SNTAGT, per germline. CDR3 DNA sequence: TGTGCCAGCCAGGCAAGGGGTCAGGTGAATTCACCCCTCCACTTT. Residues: CASQARGQVNSPLHF.

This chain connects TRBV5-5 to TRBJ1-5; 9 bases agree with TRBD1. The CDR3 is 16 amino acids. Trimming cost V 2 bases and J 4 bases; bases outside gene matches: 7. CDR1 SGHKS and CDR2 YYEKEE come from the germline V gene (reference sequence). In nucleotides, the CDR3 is TGTGCCAGCAGCTTCAGTGGGACAGGGATGAATCAGCCCCAGCATTTT. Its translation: CASSFSGTGMNQPQHF.

This chain's CDR3 is CASSLYTSGSASYNEQFF. For the CDR3, the DNA is TGTGCCAGCAGTTTATACACTAGCGGGAGTGCCTCCTACAATGAGCAGTTCTTC. V and J are TRBV27 and TRBJ2-1, with 11 bases matching TRBD2. Germline V lookup: CDR1 MNHEY, CDR2 SMNVEV (reference sequence). This CDR3 contains 18 residues. With 1 base clipped from V and 0 bases from J, the junction kept 5 bases outside the gene matches.

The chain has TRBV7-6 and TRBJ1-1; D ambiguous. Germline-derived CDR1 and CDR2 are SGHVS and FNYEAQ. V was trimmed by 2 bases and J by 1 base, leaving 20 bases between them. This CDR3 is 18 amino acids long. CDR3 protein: CASSLIGAVSRQNTEAFF. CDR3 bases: TGTGCCAGCAGCTTAATTGGTGCTGTTAGTCGACAGAACACTGAAGCTTTCTTT.

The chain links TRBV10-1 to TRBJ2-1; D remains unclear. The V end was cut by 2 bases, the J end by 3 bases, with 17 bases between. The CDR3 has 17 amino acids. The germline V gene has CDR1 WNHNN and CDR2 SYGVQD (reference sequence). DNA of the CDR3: TGCGCCAGCAGTGAGGAGGTGAAAGGCGGCGACTACAATGAGCAGTTCTTC. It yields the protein CASSEEVKGGDYNEQFF.

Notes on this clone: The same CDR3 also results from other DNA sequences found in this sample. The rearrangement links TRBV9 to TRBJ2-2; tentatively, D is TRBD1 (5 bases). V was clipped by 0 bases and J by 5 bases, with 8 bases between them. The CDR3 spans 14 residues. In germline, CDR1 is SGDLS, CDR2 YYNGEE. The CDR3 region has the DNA TGTGCCAGCAGCGTAGCGGCAGGGACCGGGGAGCTGTTTTTT. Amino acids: CASSVAAGTGELFF.